This entry is about one TCR beta chain. The antigen is not known. CDR1 is MNHEY, CDR2 SMNVEV, per germline (reference sequence). Trimming at V came to 1 base and at J to 8 bases, leaving 11 bases not matched to a gene. The CDR3 length is 16 residues. This sample is drawn from a study of cytomegalovirus exposure and HLA in healthy donors. Study findings and constraints: The only immune exposure information that was available was CMV serostatus. A later analysis found that most CMV-associated TCR beta chains appeared HLA-restricted. Altogether, 150 to 200 TCR beta chains were recorded as cytomegalovirus-associated.

Researchers ran the PCR with 60 Vbeta and 13 Jbeta primers. Produced via immunoSEQ multiplex PCR; TCRdb's table is partial and in-frame only. This sample contains approximately 77,000 clones. The source of this sequence is a young man in good health and CMV-seronegative. The chain employs TRBV27 and TRBJ1-2, with 9 bases aligning to TRBD1. Sequencing input: PBMCs. The CDR3 DNA sequence: TGTGCCAGCAGTTTATATTTCTTAGGACAGGGGAGCGGCTACACCTTC. It codes for CASSLYFLGQGSGYTF.